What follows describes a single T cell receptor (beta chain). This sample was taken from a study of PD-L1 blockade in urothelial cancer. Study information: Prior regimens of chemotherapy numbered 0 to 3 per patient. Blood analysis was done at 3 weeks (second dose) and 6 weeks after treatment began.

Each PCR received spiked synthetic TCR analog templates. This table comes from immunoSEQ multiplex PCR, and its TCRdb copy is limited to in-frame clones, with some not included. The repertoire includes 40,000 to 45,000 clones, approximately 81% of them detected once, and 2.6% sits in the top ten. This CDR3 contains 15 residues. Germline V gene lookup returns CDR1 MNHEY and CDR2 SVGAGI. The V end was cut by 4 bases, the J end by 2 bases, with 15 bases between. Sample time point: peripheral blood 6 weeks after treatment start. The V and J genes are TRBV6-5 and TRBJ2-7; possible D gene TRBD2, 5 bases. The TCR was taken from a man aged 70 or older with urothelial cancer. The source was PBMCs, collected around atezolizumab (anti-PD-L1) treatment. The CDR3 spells CASSSPGRGTYEQYF. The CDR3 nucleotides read TGTGCCAGCAGTTCCCCAGGCCGAGGGACCTACGAGCAGTACTTC.